What follows describes a single T cell receptor beta chain. This CDR3 has 15 residues. The ends lost 0 bases at V and 5 bases at J; junction bases unmatched: 5. Germline V CDR1 and CDR2: SGHRS, YFSETQ. This sample was taken from a study of blood T cell repertoires in COVID-19. Study as a whole: PBMCs, B-cell-depleted T cells, or T cells provided the cDNA or gDNA that made up the material.

Method: immunoSEQ multiplex PCR; TCRdb's copy keeps in-frame clones and lacks some. The table has approximately 61,000 clones, 88% seen once. The rearrangement uses TRBV5-1 and TRBJ2-7; 10 bases align to TRBD2. Sequences were obtained from peripheral blood. The receptor was derived from a woman aged 80 or older with active COVID-19. The CDR3 sequence is CASSLGSGGINEQYF. The CDR3 nucleotides are TGCGCCAGCAGCTTGGGTAGCGGGGGGATCAACGAGCAGTACTTC.